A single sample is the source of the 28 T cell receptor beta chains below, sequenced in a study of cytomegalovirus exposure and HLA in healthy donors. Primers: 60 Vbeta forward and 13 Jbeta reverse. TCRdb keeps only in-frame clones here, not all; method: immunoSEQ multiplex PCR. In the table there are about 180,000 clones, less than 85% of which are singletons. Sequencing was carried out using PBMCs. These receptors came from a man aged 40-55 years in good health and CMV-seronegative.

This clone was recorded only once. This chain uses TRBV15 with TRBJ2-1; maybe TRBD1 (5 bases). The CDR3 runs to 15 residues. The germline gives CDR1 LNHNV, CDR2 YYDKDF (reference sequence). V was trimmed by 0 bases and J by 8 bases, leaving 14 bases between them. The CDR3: CATSRDRRRGYEQFF. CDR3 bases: TGTGCCACCAGCAGAGACCGGAGAAGGGGCTATGAGCAGTTCTTC.

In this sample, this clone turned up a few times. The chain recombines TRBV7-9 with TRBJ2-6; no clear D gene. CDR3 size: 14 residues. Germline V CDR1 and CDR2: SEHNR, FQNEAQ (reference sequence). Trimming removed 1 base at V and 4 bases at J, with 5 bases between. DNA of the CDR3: TGTGCCAGCAGCTTAGTGGCCGGGGCCAACGTCCTGACTTTC. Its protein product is CASSLVAGANVLTF.

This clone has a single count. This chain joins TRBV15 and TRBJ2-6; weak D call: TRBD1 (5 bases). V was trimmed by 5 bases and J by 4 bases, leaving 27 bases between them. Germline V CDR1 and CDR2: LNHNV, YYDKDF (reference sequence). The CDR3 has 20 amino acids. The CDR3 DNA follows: TGTGCCACCAGCGCCCCCGGACGGACACTTTCTGCGGTAGGGGCCAACGTCCTGACTTTC. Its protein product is CATSAPGRTLSAVGANVLTF.

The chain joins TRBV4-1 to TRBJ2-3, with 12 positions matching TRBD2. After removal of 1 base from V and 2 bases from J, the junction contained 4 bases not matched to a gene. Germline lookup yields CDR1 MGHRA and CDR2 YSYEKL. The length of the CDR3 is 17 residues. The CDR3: CASSQVASGRATDTQYF. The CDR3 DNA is TGCGCCAGCAGCCAAGTCGCTAGCGGGAGGGCCACAGATACGCAGTATTTT.

The CDR3 sequence: CASSETTGGGQPQHF. CDR3 DNA sequence: TGTGCCAGCAGTGAAACGACAGGGGGCGGTCAGCCCCAGCATTTT. The rearrangement uses TRBV2 and TRBJ1-5, with 10 bases lining up with TRBD1. The V and J ends lost 2 bases and 6 bases, in that order; junction bases with no gene match: 4. The CDR3 spans 15 residues. Germline CDR1 and CDR2: SNHLY and FYNNEI.

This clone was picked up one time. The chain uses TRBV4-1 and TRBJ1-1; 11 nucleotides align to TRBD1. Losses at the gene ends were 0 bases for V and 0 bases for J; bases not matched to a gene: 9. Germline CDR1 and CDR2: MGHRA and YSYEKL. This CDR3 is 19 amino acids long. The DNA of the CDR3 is TGCGCCAGCAGCCAAGAACCCATCCCGGACAGGGGGCTGAACACTGAAGCTTTCTTT. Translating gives CASSQEPIPDRGLNTEAFF.

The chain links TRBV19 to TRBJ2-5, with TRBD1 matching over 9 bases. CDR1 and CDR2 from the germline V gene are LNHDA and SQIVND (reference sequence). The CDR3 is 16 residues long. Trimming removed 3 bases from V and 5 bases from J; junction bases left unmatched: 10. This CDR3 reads CASSIGDRVARETQYF. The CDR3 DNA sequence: TGTGCCAGTAGTATTGGGGACAGGGTTGCAAGGGAGACCCAGTACTTC. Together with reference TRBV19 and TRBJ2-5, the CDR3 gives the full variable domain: DGGITQSPKYLFRKEGQNVTLSCEQNLNHDAMYWYRQDPGQGLRLIYYSQIVNDFQKGDIAEGYSVSREKKESFPLTVTSAQKNPTAFYLCASSIGDRVARETQYFGPGTRLLVL.

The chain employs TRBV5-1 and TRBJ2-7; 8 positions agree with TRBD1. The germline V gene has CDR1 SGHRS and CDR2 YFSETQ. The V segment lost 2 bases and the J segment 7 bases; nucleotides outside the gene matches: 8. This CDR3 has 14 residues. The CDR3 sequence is CASSLGQGTGEQYF. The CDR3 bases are TGCGCCAGCAGCTTAGGACAGGGAACGGGAGAGCAGTACTTC.

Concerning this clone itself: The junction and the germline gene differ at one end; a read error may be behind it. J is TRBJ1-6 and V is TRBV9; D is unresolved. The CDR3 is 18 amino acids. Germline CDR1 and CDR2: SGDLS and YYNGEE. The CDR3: CASSVVPSPGNRNAPLHF. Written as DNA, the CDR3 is TGTGCCAGCAGCGTAGTCCCCTCCCCCGGGAACCGTAATGCACCCCTCCACTTT.

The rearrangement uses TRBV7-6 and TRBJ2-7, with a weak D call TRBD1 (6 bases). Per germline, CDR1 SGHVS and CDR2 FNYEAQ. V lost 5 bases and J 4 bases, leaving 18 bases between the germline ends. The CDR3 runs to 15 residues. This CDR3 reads CASSQRQETVYEQYF. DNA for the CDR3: TGTGCCAGCAGCCAACGACAGGAGACCGTTTACGAGCAGTACTTC.

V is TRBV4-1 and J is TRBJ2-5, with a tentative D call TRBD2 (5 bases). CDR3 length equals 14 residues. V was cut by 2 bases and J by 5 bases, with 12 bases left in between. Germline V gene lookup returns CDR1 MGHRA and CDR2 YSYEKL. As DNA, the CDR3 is TGCGCCAGCAGCCAATTGTCCAGAGGGGAGACCCAGTACTTC. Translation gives CASSQLSRGETQYF.

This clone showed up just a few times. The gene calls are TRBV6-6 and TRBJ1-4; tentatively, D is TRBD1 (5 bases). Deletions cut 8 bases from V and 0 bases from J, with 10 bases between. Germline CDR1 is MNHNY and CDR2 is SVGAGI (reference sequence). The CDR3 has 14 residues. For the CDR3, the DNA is TGTGCCAGCGGCACACAGGCAACTAATGAAAAACTGTTTTTT. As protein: CASGTQATNEKLFF.

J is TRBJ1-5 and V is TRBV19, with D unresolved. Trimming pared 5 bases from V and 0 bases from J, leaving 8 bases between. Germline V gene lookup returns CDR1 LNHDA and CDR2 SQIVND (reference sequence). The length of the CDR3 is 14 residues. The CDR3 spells CASSLGLSNQPQHF. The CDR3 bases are TGTGCCAGTAGTCTTGGACTTAGCAATCAGCCCCAGCATTTT.

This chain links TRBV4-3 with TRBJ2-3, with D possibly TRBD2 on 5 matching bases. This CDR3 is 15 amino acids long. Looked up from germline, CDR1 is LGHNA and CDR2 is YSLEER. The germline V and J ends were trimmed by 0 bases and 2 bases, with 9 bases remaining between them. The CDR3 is CASSQERESTDTQYF. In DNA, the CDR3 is TGCGCCAGCAGCCAAGAGAGGGAATCCACAGATACGCAGTATTTT.

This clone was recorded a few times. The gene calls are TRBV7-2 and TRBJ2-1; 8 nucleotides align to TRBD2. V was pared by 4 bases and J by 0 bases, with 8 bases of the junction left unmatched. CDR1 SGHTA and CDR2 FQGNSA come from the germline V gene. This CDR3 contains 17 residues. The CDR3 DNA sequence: TGTGCCAGCAGCTCTCCTTCCGGGACTAGCTCCTACAATGAGCAGTTCTTC. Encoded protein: CASSSPSGTSSYNEQFF.

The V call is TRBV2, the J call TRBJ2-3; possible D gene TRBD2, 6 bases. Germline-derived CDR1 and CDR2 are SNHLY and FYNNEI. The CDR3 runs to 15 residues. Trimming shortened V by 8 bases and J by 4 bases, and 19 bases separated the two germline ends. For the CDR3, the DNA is TGTGCCAGCCAGAGGGAGGTTTCCAGGTCAGATACGCAGTATTTT. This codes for CASQREVSRSDTQYF.

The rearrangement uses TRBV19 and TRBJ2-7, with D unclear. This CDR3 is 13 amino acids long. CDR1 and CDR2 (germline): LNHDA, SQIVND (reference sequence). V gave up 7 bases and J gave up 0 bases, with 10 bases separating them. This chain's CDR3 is CASTNTNSYEQYF. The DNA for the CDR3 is TGTGCCAGTACAAACACCAACTCCTACGAGCAGTACTTC.

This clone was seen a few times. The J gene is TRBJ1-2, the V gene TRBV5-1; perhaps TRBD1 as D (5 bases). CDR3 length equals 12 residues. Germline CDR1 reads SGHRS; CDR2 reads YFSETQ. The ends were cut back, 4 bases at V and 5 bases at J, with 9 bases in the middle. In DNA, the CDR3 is TGCGCCAGCAGCACGGACAAGTATGGCTACACCTTC. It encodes CASSTDKYGYTF.

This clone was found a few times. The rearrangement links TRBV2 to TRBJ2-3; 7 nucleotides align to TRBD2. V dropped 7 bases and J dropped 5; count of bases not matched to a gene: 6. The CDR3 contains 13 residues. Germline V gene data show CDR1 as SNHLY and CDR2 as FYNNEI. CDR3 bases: TGTGCCAGCATCGTACTAGCGTTAGATACGCAGTATTTT. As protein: CASIVLALDTQYF.

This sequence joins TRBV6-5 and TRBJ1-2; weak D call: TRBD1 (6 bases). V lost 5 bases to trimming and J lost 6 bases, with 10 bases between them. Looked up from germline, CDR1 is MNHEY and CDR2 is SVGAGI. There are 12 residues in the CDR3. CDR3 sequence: CASSNPGDGYTF. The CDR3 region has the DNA TGTGCCAGCAGTAATCCAGGGGATGGCTACACCTTC.

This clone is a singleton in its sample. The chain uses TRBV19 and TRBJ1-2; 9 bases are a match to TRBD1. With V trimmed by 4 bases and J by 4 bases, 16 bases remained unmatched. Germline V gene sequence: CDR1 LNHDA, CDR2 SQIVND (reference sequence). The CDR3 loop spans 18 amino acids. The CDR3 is CASSKMGQGVLGSYGYTF. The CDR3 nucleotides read TGTGCCAGTAGTAAGATGGGACAGGGTGTTCTCGGCTCCTATGGCTACACCTTC.

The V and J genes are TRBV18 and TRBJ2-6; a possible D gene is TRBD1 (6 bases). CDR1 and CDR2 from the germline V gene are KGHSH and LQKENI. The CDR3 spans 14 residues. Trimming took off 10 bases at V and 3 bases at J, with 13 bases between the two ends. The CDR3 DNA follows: TGTGCCACCTCCTGGGGGCTTGGGGCCAACGTCCTGACTTTC. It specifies CATSWGLGANVLTF.

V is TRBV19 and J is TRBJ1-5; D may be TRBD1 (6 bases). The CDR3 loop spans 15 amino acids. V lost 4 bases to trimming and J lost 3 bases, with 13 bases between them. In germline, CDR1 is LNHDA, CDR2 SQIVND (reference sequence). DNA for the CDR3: TGTGCCAGTAGTAGACCCGGGACAAACAATCAGCCCCAGCATTTT. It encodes CASSRPGTNNQPQHF. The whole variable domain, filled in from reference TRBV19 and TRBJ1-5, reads DGGITQSPKYLFRKEGQNVTLSCEQNLNHDAMYWYRQDPGQGLRLIYYSQIVNDFQKGDIAEGYSVSREKKESFPLTVTSAQKNPTAFYLCASSRPGTNNQPQHFGDGTRLSIL.

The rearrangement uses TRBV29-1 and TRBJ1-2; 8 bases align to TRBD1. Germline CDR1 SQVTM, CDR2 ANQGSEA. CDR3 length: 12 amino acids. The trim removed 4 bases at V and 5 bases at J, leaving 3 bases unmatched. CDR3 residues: CSVVGQEYGYTF. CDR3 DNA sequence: TGCAGCGTTGTGGGACAGGAATATGGCTACACCTTC.

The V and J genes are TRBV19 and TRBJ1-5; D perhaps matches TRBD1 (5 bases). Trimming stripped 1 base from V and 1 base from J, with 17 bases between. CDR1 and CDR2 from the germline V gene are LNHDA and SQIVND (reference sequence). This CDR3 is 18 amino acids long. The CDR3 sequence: CASSIVAPGAASNQPQHF. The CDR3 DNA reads TGTGCCAGTAGTATAGTTGCCCCTGGGGCAGCCAGCAATCAGCCCCAGCATTTT.

In nucleotides, the CDR3 is TGCGCCAGCAGCTCACGGGTCCGGGCGGGAGGGTCTAATGAGCAGTTCTTC. It yields the protein CASSSRVRAGGSNEQFF. This rearrangement joins TRBV5-1 to TRBJ2-1; TRBD2 aligns across 9 bases. The CDR3 has 17 residues. After removal of 3 bases from V and 7 bases from J, the junction contained 14 bases not matched to a gene. Germline V lookup: CDR1 SGHRS, CDR2 YFSETQ.

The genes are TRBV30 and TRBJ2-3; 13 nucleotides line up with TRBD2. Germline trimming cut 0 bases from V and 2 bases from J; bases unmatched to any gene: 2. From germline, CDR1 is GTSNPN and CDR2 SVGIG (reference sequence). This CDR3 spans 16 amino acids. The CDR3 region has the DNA TGTGCCTGGAGTGTAGGGACTAGCGGGGACACAGATACGCAGTATTTT. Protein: CAWSVGTSGDTDTQYF.

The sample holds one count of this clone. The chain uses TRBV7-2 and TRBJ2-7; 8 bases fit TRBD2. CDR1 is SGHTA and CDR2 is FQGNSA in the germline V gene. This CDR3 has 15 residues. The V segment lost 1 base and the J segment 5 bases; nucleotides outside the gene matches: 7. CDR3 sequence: CASSLVAGGPNEQYF. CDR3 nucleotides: TGTGCCAGCAGCTTAGTCGCGGGGGGTCCGAACGAGCAGTACTTC.